One sample yielded the 15 T cell receptor beta chains listed below, sequenced in a study of cytomegalovirus exposure and HLA in healthy donors. The primer mix had 60 Vbeta and 13 Jbeta primers. TCRdb's table, derived via immunoSEQ multiplex PCR, lists solely in-frame clones and lacks some. Of about 180,000 clones in the sample, about 80% are singletons; the top ten hold about 1.9%. Sequenced sample: PBMCs. Receptors originate from a woman aged 25 to 39 in good health and CMV-seronegative.

CDR3 in DNA: TGTGCCAGCAGTCCCAGGGGCTACGAGCAGTACTTC. Translating gives CASSPRGYEQYF. The V gene is TRBV6-5, the J gene TRBJ2-7, with D perhaps TRBD1 (6 bases). Trimming shortened V by 5 bases and J by 3 bases, and 8 bases separated the two germline ends. This CDR3 is 12 amino acids long. Germline CDR1 MNHEY, CDR2 SVGAGI.

This clone was seen once. The chain employs TRBV6-5 and TRBJ2-7; 7 bases are a match to TRBD2. Per germline, CDR1 MNHEY and CDR2 SVGAGI. The junction had 9 bases not matched to a gene; V was cut back by 4 bases and J by 6 bases. There are 14 residues in the CDR3. CDR3 in amino acids: CASSSGGGFSEQYF. The CDR3 DNA sequence: TGTGCCAGCAGTTCAGGCGGGGGATTCTCCGAGCAGTACTTC.

V and J are TRBV18 and TRBJ2-5, with TRBD1 matching over 9 bases. Germline V CDR1 and CDR2: KGHSH, LQKENI. With 3 bases clipped from V and 4 bases from J, the junction kept 6 bases outside the gene matches. This CDR3 has 15 amino acids. The CDR3 nucleotides read TGTGCCAGCTCACCGGACAGGGGTTTAGGAGAGACCCAGTACTTC. Translating it yields CASSPDRGLGETQYF.

The V call is TRBV6-5, the J call TRBJ2-7; D gene uncertain. The V gene's germline CDR1 is MNHEY and CDR2 SVGAGI. The CDR3 loop spans 13 amino acids. Deletions cut 0 bases from V and 6 bases from J, with 9 bases between. The CDR3 here is CASSYSTRSEQYF. The CDR3 nucleotides read TGTGCCAGCAGTTACTCGACCCGGAGCGAGCAGTACTTC.

J is TRBJ2-7 and V is TRBV7-9; tentatively, D is TRBD2 (6 bases). The CDR3 spans 13 residues. The V gene's germline CDR1 is SEHNR and CDR2 FQNEAQ (reference sequence). The V end lost 5 bases, the J end lost 4 bases, and 12 bases lay between the germline ends. The CDR3 sequence is CASSGRGRYEQYF. The CDR3 nucleotides read TGTGCCAGCAGCGGGAGAGGGAGGTACGAGCAGTACTTC.

The chain recombines TRBV6-6 with TRBJ2-5, with TRBD1 matching 10 bases. CDR1 MNHNY and CDR2 SVGAGI come from the germline V gene (reference sequence). CDR3 length: 14 residues. Germline trimming cut 4 bases from V and 5 bases from J; bases unmatched to any gene: 4. CDR3 region: CASSSTGGSETQYF. The CDR3 nucleotides read TGTGCCAGCAGTTCGACAGGGGGCTCGGAGACCCAGTACTTC.

The V and J genes are TRBV9 and TRBJ1-1, with 8 bases that match TRBD1. The CDR3 runs to 15 residues. Per germline, CDR1 SGDLS and CDR2 YYNGEE. J was trimmed by 0 bases and V by 3 bases; bases with no gene match: 4. The CDR3 loop is CASSARGQVNTEAFF. DNA of the CDR3: TGTGCCAGCAGCGCTCGGGGACAGGTGAACACTGAAGCTTTCTTT. The full variable domain, rest sourced from reference TRBV9 and TRBJ1-1, is DSGVTQTPKHLITATGQRVTLRCSPRSGDLSVYWYQQSLDQGLQFLIQYYNGEERAKGNILERFSAQQFPDLHSELNLSSLELGDSALYFCASSARGQVNTEAFFGQGTRLTVV.

The V gene is TRBV4-2, the J gene TRBJ2-1; tentative D call: TRBD1 (6 bases). The V end was cut by 1 base, the J end by 3 bases, with 13 bases between. Germline CDR1 is LGHNA and CDR2 is YNFKEQ. This CDR3 contains 16 residues. The CDR3: CASSQVPKDSYNEQFF. The CDR3 DNA is TGTGCCAGCAGCCAAGTGCCGAAGGACAGCTACAATGAGCAGTTCTTC.

The V call is TRBV7-3, the J call TRBJ2-3, with 7 bases lining up with TRBD2. The CDR3 sequence is 13 residues long. Germline V CDR1 and CDR2: SGHTA, FQGTGA. The J segment lost 12 bases and the V segment lost 3 bases, leaving 9 bases of the junction unmatched. CDR3 residues: CASSLQYAGVQYF. The DNA of the CDR3 is TGTGCCAGCAGCTTGCAATACGCGGGGGTTCAGTATTTT.

The chain has TRBV2 and TRBJ1-2, with TRBD1 identical over 8 bases. With 3 bases clipped from V and 1 base from J, the junction kept 7 bases outside the gene matches. This CDR3 is 16 amino acids long. Germline loops: CDR1 SNHLY, CDR2 FYNNEI. CDR3 sequence: CASSDGQGAFNYGYTF. CDR3 nucleotide sequence: TGTGCCAGCAGTGACGGGCAGGGGGCGTTTAACTATGGCTACACCTTC.

CDR3: CASSLASGVAGSPREQYF. CDR3 nucleotides: TGTGCCAGCAGCTTAGCCTCAGGGGTAGCGGGGAGCCCCCGGGAGCAGTACTTC. The rearrangement links TRBV11-2 to TRBJ2-7; 8 bases are shared with TRBD2. The CDR3 covers 18 residues. Germline CDR1 SGHAT, CDR2 FQNNGV. The junction had 18 bases not matched to a gene; V was cut back by 1 base and J by 7 bases. Using reference TRBV11-2 and TRBJ2-7 for the parts outside the CDR3, the full variable domain is EAGVAQSPRYKIIEKRQSVAFWCNPISGHATLYWYQQILGQGPKLLIQFQNNGVVDDSQLPKDRFSAERLKGVDSTLKIQPAKLEDSAVYLCASSLASGVAGSPREQYFGPGTRLTVT.

The J gene is TRBJ2-7, the V gene TRBV5-1, with 8 bases matching TRBD1. This CDR3 has 13 amino acids. V trimming: 4 bases; J trimming: 2 bases; junction bases outside the gene matches: 2. Germline V CDR1 and CDR2: SGHRS, YFSETQ. CDR3 sequence (DNA): TGCGCCAGCAGCCTGGACAGGGCCTACGAGCAGTACTTC. It encodes CASSLDRAYEQYF. Drawing the rest from reference TRBV5-1 and TRBJ2-7, the complete variable domain is KAGVTQTPRYLIKTRGQQVTLSCSPISGHRSVSWYQQTPGQGLQFLFEYFSETQRNKGNFPGRFSGRQFSNSRSEMNVSTLELGDSALYLCASSLDRAYEQYFGPGTRLTVT.

The chain uses TRBV4-1 and TRBJ2-7; 7 nucleotides match TRBD1. Germline trimming cut 1 base from V and 3 bases from J; bases unmatched to any gene: 3. Germline lookup yields CDR1 MGHRA and CDR2 YSYEKL. The CDR3 has 14 residues. CDR3 sequence: CASSQAAGGYEQYF. The CDR3 DNA is TGCGCCAGCAGCCAAGCCGCAGGGGGCTACGAGCAGTACTTC.

The genes are TRBV5-1 and TRBJ1-2; D is possibly TRBD1 (5 bases). The germline gives CDR1 SGHRS, CDR2 YFSETQ. V shed 0 bases and J shed 4 bases, with 7 bases lying between them. The CDR3 is 13 residues long. The CDR3 here is CASSLGQTYGYTF. CDR3 DNA sequence: TGCGCCAGCAGCTTGGGACAGACCTATGGCTACACCTTC. The variable domain in full, completed from reference TRBV5-1 and TRBJ1-2, reads KAGVTQTPRYLIKTRGQQVTLSCSPISGHRSVSWYQQTPGQGLQFLFEYFSETQRNKGNFPGRFSGRQFSNSRSEMNVSTLELGDSALYLCASSLGQTYGYTFGSGTRLTVV.

The J gene is TRBJ1-1, the V gene TRBV7-9; D unresolved. Germline V gene data show CDR1 as SEHNR and CDR2 as FQNEAQ (reference sequence). The V end was cut by 6 bases, the J end by 5 bases, with 4 bases between. The CDR3 spans 10 residues. CDR3 amino acids: CASRRTEAFF. CDR3 sequence (DNA): TGTGCCAGCAGGCGGACTGAAGCTTTCTTT.